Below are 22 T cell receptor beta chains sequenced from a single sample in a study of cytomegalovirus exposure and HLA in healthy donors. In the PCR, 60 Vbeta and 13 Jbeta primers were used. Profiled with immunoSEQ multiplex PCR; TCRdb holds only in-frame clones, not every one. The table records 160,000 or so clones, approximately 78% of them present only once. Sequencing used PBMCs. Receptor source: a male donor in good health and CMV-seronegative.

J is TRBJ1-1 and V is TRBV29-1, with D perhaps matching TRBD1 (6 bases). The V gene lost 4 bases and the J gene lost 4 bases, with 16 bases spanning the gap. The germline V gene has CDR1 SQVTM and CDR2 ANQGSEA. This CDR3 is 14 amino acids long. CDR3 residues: CSVAGQWGSTEAFF. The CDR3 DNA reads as TGCAGCGTTGCCGGACAGTGGGGAAGCACTGAAGCTTTCTTT.

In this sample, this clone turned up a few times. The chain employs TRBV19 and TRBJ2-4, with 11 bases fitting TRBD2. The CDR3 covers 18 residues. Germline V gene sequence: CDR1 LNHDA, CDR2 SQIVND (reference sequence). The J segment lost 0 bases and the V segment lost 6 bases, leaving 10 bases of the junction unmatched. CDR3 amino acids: CASRRETSGVRAKNIQYF. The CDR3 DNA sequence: TGTGCCAGTAGGAGGGAGACTAGCGGGGTTCGAGCCAAAAACATTCAGTACTTC.

CDR3: CASSTSGVGDTQYF. CDR3 coding DNA: TGTGCCAGCAGTACTAGCGGGGTAGGAGATACGCAGTATTTT. V usage is TRBV7-6 and J usage is TRBJ2-3; TRBD2 matches at 10 bases. Germline V gives CDR1 SGHVS, CDR2 FNYEAQ. The V and J ends lost 6 bases and 5 bases, in that order; junction bases with no gene match: 5. The CDR3 is 14 residues long.

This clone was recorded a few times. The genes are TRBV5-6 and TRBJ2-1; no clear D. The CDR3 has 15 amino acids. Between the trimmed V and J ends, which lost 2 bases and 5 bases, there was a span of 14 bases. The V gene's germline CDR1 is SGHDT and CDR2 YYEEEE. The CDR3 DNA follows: TGTGCCAGCAGCTTCCCCGGGTTTACGGACAATGAGCAGTTCTTC. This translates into CASSFPGFTDNEQFF.

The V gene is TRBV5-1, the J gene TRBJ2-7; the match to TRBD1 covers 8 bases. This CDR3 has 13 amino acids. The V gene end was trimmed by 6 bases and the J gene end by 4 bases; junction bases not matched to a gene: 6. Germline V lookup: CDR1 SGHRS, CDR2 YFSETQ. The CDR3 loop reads CASTSGGGYEQYF. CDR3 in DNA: TGCGCCAGCACATCAGGGGGCGGATACGAGCAGTACTTC.

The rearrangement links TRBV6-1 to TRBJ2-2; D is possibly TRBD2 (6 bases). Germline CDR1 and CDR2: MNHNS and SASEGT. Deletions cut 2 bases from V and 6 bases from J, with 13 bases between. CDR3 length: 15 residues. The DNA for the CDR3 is TGTGCCAGCAGTGAATTGGGGACTTCGGCCGGGGAGCTGTTTTTT. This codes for CASSELGTSAGELFF.

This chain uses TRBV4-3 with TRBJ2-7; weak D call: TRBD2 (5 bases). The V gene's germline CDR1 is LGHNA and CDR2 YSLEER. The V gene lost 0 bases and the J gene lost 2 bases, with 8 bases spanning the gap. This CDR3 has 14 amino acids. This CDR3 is CASSQDLLAYEQYF. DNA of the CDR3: TGCGCCAGCAGCCAAGATTTACTAGCCTACGAGCAGTACTTC.

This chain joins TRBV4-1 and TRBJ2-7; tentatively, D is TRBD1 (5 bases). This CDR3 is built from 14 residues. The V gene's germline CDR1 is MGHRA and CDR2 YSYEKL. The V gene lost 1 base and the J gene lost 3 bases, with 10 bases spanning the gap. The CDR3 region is CASSQGQRNYEQYF. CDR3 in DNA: TGCGCCAGCAGCCAAGGACAGAGAAACTACGAGCAGTACTTC.

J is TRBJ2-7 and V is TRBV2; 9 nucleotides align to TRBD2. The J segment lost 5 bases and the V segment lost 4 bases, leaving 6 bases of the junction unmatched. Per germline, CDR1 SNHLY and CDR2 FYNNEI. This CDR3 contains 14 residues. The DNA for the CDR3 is TGTGCCAGCAGTGTACGACTAGCGGTCGACGAGCAGTACTTC. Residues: CASSVRLAVDEQYF.

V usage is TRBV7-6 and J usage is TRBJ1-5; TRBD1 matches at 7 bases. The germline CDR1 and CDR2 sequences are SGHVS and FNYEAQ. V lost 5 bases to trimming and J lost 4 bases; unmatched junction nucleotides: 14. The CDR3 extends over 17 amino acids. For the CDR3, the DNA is TGTGCCAGCAGCGAAAATACAGGGGCGGGAATAAATCAGCCCCAGCATTTT. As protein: CASSENTGAGINQPQHF.

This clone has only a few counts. The CDR3 spells CASSLGNNYNEQFF. In DNA form, the CDR3 reads TGCGCCAGCAGCTTGGGAAACAACTACAATGAGCAGTTCTTC. The chain joins TRBV5-1 to TRBJ2-1, with unresolved D. CDR1 and CDR2 from the germline V gene are SGHRS and YFSETQ. The V gene lost 0 bases and the J gene lost 3 bases, with 7 bases spanning the gap. The CDR3 sequence is 14 residues long.

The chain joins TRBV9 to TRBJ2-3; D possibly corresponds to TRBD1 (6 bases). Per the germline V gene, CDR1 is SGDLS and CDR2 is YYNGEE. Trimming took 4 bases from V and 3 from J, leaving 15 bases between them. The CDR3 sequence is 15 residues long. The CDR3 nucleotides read TGTGCCAGCAGCCCGAACCCCGACAGGACAGATACGCAGTATTTT. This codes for CASSPNPDRTDTQYF.

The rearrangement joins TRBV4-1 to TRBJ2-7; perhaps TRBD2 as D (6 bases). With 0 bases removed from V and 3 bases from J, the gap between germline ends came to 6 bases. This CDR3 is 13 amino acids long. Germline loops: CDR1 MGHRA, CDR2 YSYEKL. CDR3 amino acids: CASSQEGGYEQYF. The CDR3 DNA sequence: TGCGCCAGCAGCCAAGAGGGAGGCTACGAGCAGTACTTC.

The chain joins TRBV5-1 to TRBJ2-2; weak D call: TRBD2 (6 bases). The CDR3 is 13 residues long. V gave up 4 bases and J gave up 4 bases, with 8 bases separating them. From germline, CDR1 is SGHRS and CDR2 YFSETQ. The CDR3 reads CASSGGFTGELFF. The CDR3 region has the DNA TGCGCCAGCAGCGGGGGGTTCACCGGGGAGCTGTTTTTT.

CDR3 protein: CASGGSLTATVRNTIYF. The DNA for the CDR3 is TGTGCTAGTGGTGGCAGCCTGACTGCGACAGTCCGAAACACCATATATTTT. This chain connects TRBV12-5 to TRBJ1-3; TRBD1 might be the D (5 bases). Germline V gene data show CDR1 as LGHNT and CDR2 as FRNRAP. The CDR3 is 17 amino acids. Trimming pared 5 bases from V and 5 bases from J, leaving 22 bases between.

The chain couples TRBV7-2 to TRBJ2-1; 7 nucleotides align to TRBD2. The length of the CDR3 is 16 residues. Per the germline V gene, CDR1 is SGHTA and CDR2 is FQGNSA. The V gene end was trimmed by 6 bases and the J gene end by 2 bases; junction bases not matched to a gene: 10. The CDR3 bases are TGTGCCAGCAGGGTAGGGCGGGCGGGGGCCTACAATGAGCAGTTCTTC. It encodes CASRVGRAGAYNEQFF.

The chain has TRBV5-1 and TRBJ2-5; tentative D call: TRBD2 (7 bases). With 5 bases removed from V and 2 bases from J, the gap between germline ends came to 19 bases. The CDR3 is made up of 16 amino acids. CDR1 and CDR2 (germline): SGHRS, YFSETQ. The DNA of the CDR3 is TGCGCCAGCAGTGGGGGGGCGGGAGCAGTTCAAGAGACCCAGTACTTC. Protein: CASSGGAGAVQETQYF.

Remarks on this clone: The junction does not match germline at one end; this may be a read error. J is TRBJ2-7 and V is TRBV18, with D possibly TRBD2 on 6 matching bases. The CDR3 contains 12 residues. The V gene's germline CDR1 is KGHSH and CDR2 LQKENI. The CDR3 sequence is CASSHQDRGFHF. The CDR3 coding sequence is TGTGCCAGCTCACACCAGGACCGGGGGTTTCACTTC.

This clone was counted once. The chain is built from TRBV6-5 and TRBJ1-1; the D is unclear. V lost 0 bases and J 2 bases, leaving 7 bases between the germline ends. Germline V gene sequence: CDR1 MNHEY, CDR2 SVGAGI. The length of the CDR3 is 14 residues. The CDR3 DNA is TGTGCCAGCAGTTACTCGGGCAGTAACACTGAAGCTTTCTTT. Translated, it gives CASSYSGSNTEAFF.

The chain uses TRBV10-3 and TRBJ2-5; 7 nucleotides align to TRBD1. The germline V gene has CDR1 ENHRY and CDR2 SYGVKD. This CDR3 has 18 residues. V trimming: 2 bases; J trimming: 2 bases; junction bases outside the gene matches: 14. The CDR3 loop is CAISEPLGQVWGQETQYF. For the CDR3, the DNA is TGTGCCATCAGTGAGCCCCTCGGACAGGTTTGGGGGCAAGAGACCCAGTACTTC.

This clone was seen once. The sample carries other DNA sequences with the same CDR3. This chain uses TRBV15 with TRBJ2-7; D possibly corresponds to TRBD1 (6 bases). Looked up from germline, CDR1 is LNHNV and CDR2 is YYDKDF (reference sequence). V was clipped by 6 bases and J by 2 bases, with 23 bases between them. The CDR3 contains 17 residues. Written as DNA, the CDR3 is TGTGCCACCAGTACAAGAAGGAATACAGGGAACCCCTACGAGCAGTACTTC. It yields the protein CATSTRRNTGNPYEQYF.

The CDR3 DNA sequence: TGTGCCAGCAGCCCAGGGACAGACTCCTACGAGCAGTACTTC. Translation: CASSPGTDSYEQYF. This chain connects TRBV7-2 to TRBJ2-7; the match to TRBD1 covers 7 bases. Germline CDR1 is SGHTA and CDR2 is FQGNSA. The CDR3 loop spans 14 amino acids. J gave up 0 bases and V 5 bases, and 4 bases lay outside the gene matches.